These 11 T cell receptor beta chains originate from one sample sequenced in a study of a mutant IDH1 vaccine in newly diagnosed glioma. The antigens for these receptors are not known. Documented time point: week 47, end of study. In the vaccine, a single dose held 300 ug of the mutant IDH1 20-mer peptide, along with topical imiquimod. Repertoires were generated with immunoSEQ multiplex PCR, while TCRdb's copy carries only in-frame clones and drops some. The table lists around 50,000 clones, 84% of them singletons, with under 4.5% in the top ten. Source: PBMCs, taken from a glioma patient whose treatment included an IDH1 peptide vaccine. These receptors all come from a woman aged 30 to 39 with glioma. Some clones in this sample may be carry-over from other donors' samples.

The V and J genes are TRBV7-9 and TRBJ1-5, with 9 positions matching TRBD1. The germline gives CDR1 SEHNR, CDR2 FQNEAQ (reference sequence). The V and J ends lost 5 bases and 7 bases, in that order; junction bases with no gene match: 12. This CDR3 is 16 amino acids long. The CDR3 region is CASSITGGQGRQPQHF. The CDR3 DNA sequence: TGTGCCAGCAGCATAACGGGAGGACAGGGGAGGCAGCCCCAGCATTTT. The whole variable domain, filled in from reference TRBV7-9 and TRBJ1-5, reads DTGVSQNPRHKITKRGQNVTFRCDPISEHNRLYWYRQTLGQGPEFLTYFQNEAQLEKSRLLSDRFSAERPKGSFSTLEIQRTEQGDSAMYLCASSITGGQGRQPQHFGDGTRLSIL.

The CDR3 protein is CASSFRQRDTEAFF. CDR3 bases: TGCGCCAGCAGCTTTAGGCAACGGGACACTGAAGCTTTCTTT. This chain joins TRBV5-1 and TRBJ1-1; D is unresolved. This CDR3 is 14 amino acids long. Germline CDR1 reads SGHRS; CDR2 reads YFSETQ. V was trimmed by 2 bases and J by 3 bases, leaving 11 bases between them.

This clone is a singleton in its sample. The chain links TRBV5-1 to TRBJ2-7; perhaps TRBD2 as D (6 bases). Per germline, CDR1 SGHRS and CDR2 YFSETQ. CDR3 length equals 14 residues. Trimming removed 4 bases from V and 2 bases from J, with 13 bases in between. The CDR3: CASSIGGGPYEQYF. As DNA, the CDR3 is TGCGCCAGCAGCATTGGGGGAGGCCCCTACGAGCAGTACTTC.

The gene calls are TRBV5-1 and TRBJ2-5, with D maybe TRBD2 (6 bases). CDR1 SGHRS and CDR2 YFSETQ come from the germline V gene. V lost 4 bases and J 9 bases, leaving 16 bases between the germline ends. This CDR3 contains 13 residues. CDR3 bases: TGCGCCAGCAGCCCCGGGGGTCTTAGTTCCCAGTACTTC. This sequence encodes CASSPGGLSSQYF. Full variable domain (remainder filled in from reference TRBV5-1 and TRBJ2-5): KAGVTQTPRYLIKTRGQQVTLSCSPISGHRSVSWYQQTPGQGLQFLFEYFSETQRNKGNFPGRFSGRQFSNSRSEMNVSTLELGDSALYLCASSPGGLSSQYFGPGTRLLVL.

The rearrangement links TRBV4-2 to TRBJ2-5; TRBD2 aligns across 9 bases. CDR1 and CDR2 (germline): LGHNA, YNFKEQ. Trimming at V came to 3 bases and at J to 5 bases, leaving 7 bases not matched to a gene. The CDR3 has 15 amino acids. The CDR3 sequence is CASSQIAGAAETQYF. The CDR3 DNA reads as TGTGCCAGCAGCCAGATAGCGGGAGCGGCGGAGACCCAGTACTTC.

The chain combines TRBV7-9 with TRBJ2-7; D not certain. The CDR3 has 11 amino acids. Trimming shortened V by 5 bases and J by 3 bases, and 5 bases separated the two germline ends. Germline CDR1 reads SEHNR; CDR2 reads FQNEAQ (reference sequence). The CDR3 DNA reads as TGTGCCAGCAGCGCCCACTACGAGCAGTACTTC. This sequence encodes CASSAHYEQYF.

The CDR3 nucleotides read TGTGCCAGCAGTACTACAGGGGGCGGGACATGGAGCTACACCTTC. Protein product: CASSTTGGGTWSYTF. The chain links TRBV6-1 to TRBJ1-2; 9 positions agree with TRBD1. The CDR3 sequence is 15 residues long. The germline gives CDR1 MNHNS, CDR2 SASEGT. Trimming took 5 bases from V and 9 from J; bases not matched to a gene: 13.

This sequence joins TRBV5-4 and TRBJ1-2; D perhaps matches TRBD1 (5 bases). Germline V gene data show CDR1 as SGHNT and CDR2 as YYREEE (reference sequence). The CDR3 contains 15 residues. Trimming cost V 6 bases and J 3 bases, with 18 bases left between them. The CDR3: CASTSGAKVDYGYTF. In nucleotides, the CDR3 is TGTGCCAGCACCTCCGGGGCAAAGGTAGACTATGGCTACACCTTC. The full variable domain, its missing parts supplied by reference TRBV5-4 and TRBJ1-2, is ETGVTQSPTHLIKTRGQQVTLRCSSQSGHNTVSWYQQALGQGPQFIFQYYREEENGRGNFPPRFSGLQFPNYSSELNVNALELDDSALYLCASTSGAKVDYGYTFGSGTRLTVV.

The rearrangement links TRBV7-2 to TRBJ2-7; D might be TRBD1 or TRBD2, each matching 5 bases. Trimming took off 5 bases at V and 9 bases at J, with 14 bases between the two ends. The CDR3 is 12 residues long. Germline V lookup: CDR1 SGHTA, CDR2 FQGNSA. DNA of the CDR3: TGTGCCAGCAGCGCCCGGGGCAGAGTGCAGTACTTC. Residues: CASSARGRVQYF.

V and J are TRBV6-5 and TRBJ2-3; 10 bases are shared with TRBD2. The CDR3 runs 14 residues. Germline CDR1 is MNHEY and CDR2 is SVGAGI. V shed 2 bases and J 5 bases; nucleotides not matched to a gene: 1. CDR3 in amino acids: CASSYSGRGDTQYF. CDR3 nucleotides: TGTGCCAGCAGTTACAGCGGGAGGGGAGATACGCAGTATTTT.

The rearrangement uses TRBV15 and TRBJ2-1, with D possibly being TRBD2 (5 bases). The germline V gene encodes CDR1 LNHNV and CDR2 YYDKDF (reference sequence). V was trimmed by 9 bases and J by 4 bases, leaving 16 bases between them. The CDR3 covers 14 residues. This chain's CDR3 is CATTPTPGYNEQFF. CDR3 DNA: TGTGCCACTACTCCCACCCCGGGGTACAATGAGCAGTTCTTC.